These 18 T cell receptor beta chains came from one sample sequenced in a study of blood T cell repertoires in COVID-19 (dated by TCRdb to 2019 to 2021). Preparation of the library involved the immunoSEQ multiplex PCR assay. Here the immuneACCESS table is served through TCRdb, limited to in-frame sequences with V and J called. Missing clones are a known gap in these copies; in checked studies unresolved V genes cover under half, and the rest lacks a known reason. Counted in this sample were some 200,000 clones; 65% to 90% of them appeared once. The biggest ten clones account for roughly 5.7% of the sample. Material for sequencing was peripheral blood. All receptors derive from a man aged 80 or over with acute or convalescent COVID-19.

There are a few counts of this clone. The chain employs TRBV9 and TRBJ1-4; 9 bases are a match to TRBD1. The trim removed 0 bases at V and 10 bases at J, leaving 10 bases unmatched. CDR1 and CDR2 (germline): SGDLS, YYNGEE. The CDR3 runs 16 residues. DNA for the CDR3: TGTGCCAGCAGCGTAGGCGATACAGGGGGCCAAGGAAAACTGTTTTTT. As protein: CASSVGDTGGQGKLFF. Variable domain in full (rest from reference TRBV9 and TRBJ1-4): DSGVTQTPKHLITATGQRVTLRCSPRSGDLSVYWYQQSLDQGLQFLIQYYNGEERAKGNILERFSAQQFPDLHSELNLSSLELGDSALYFCASSVGDTGGQGKLFFGSGTQLSVL.

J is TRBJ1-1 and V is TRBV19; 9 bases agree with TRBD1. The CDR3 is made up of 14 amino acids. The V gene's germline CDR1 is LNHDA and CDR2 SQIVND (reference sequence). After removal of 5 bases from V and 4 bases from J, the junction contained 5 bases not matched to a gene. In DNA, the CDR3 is TGTGCCAGTAGTCTCCCGACAGGGGGCACTGAAGCTTTCTTT. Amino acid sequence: CASSLPTGGTEAFF.

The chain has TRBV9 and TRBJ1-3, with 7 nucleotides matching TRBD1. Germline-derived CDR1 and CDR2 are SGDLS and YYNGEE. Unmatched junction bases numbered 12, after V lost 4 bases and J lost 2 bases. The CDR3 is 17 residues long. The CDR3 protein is CASSLRPGQQPGNTIYF. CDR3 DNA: TGTGCCAGCAGCCTTCGACCGGGACAGCAACCTGGAAACACCATATATTTT.

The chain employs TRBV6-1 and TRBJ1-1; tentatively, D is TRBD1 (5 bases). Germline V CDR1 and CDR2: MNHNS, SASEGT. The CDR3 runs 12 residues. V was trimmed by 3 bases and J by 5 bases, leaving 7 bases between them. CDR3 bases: TGTGCCAGCAGTGACAGGGTGACTGAAGCTTTCTTT. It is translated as CASSDRVTEAFF.

CDR3 loop: CASSPEAGASSYNEQFF. CDR3 in DNA: TGCGCCAGCAGCCCCGAAGCGGGAGCTAGCTCCTACAATGAGCAGTTCTTC. The chain carries TRBV4-1 and TRBJ2-1, with TRBD2 matching over 8 bases. J gave up 0 bases and V 4 bases, and 8 bases lay outside the gene matches. The CDR3 runs to 17 residues. Germline lookup yields CDR1 MGHRA and CDR2 YSYEKL.

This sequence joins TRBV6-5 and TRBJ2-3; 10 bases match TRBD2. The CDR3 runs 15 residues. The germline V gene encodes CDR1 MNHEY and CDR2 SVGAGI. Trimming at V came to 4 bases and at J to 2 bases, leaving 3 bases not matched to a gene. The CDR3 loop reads CASSFSGGNTDTQYF. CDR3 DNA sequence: TGTGCCAGCAGTTTTAGCGGGGGGAACACAGATACGCAGTATTTT.

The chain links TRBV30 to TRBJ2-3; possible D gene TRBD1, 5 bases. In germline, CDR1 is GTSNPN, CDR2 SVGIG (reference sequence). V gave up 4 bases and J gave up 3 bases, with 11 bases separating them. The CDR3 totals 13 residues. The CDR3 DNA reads TGTGCCTGGAATGACCAGGGAACAGATACGCAGTATTTT. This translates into CAWNDQGTDTQYF.

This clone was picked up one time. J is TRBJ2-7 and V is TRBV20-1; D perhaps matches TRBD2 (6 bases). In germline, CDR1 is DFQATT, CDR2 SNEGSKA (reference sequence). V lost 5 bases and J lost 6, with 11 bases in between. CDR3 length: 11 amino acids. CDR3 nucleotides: TGCAGTGCTCCCAGGACTACCGAGCAGTACTTC. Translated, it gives CSAPRTTEQYF.

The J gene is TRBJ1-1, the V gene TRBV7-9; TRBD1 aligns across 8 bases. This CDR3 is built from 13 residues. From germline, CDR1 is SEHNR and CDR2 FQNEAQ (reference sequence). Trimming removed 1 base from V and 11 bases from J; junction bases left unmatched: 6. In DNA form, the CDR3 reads TGTGCCAGCAGCTTAGGGACAGGGACGAGGGCTTTCTTT. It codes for CASSLGTGTRAFF.

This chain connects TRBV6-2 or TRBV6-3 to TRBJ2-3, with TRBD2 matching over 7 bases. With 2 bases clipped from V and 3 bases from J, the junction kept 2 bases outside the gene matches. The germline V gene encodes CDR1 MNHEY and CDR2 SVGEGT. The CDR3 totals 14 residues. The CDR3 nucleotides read TGTGCCAGCAGTTACCCTAGCGGAACAGATACGCAGTATTTT. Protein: CASSYPSGTDTQYF.

The CDR3 DNA follows: TGTGCCAGCACAGGGCTAGAAGATACGCAGTATTTT. The encoded protein is CASTGLEDTQYF. This sequence joins TRBV2 and TRBJ2-3; tentatively, D is TRBD1 (5 bases). Between the trimmed V and J ends, which lost 7 bases and 5 bases, there was a span of 10 bases. This CDR3 is 12 amino acids long. Germline CDR1 reads SNHLY; CDR2 reads FYNNEI.

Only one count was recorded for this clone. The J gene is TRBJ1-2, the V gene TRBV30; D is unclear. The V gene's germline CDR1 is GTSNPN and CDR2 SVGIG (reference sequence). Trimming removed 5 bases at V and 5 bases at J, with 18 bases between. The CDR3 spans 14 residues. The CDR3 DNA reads TGTGCCTGGGCGTCGACTCCGACGGCGTATGGCTACACCTTC. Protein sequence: CAWASTPTAYGYTF.

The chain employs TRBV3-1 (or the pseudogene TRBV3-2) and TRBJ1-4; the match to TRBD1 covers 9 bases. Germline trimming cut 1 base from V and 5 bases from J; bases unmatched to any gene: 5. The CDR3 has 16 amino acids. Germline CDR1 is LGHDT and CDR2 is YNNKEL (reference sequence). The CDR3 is CASSQASGTGNEKLFF. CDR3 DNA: TGTGCCAGCAGCCAAGCCTCCGGGACAGGGAATGAAAAACTGTTTTTT.

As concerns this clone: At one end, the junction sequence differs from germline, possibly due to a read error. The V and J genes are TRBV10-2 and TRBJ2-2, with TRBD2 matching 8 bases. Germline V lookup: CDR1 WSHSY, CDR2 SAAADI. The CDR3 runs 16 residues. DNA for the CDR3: TGCGTCAGCAAAGGGTTAGCGGGATGGAACACCGGGGAGCTGTTTTTT. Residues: CVSKGLAGWNTGELFF.

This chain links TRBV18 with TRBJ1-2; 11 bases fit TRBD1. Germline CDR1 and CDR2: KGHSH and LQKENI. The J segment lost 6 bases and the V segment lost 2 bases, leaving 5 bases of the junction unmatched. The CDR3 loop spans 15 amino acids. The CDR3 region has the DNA TGTGCCAGCTCACCAAATCCGGGACAGGGGGATGGCTACACCTTC. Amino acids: CASSPNPGQGDGYTF.

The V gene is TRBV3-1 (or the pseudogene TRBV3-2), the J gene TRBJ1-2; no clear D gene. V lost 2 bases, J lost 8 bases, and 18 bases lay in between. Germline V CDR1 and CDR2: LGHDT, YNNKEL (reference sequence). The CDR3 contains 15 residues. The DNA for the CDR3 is TGTGCCAGCAGCCAAAGAGGTAGCGGCGGCGGCGGCTACACCTTC. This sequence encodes CASSQRGSGGGGYTF.

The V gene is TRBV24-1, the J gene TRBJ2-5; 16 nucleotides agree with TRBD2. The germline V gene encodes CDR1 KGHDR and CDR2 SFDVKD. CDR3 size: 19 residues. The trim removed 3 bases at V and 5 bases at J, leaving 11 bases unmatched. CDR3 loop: CATSDPPGLAGGVGETQYF. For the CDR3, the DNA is TGTGCCACCAGTGATCCGCCGGGACTAGCGGGAGGGGTCGGGGAGACCCAGTACTTC.

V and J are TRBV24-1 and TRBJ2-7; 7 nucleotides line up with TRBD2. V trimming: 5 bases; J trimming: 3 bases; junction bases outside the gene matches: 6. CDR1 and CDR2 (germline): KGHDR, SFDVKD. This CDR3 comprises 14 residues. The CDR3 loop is CATSGGGSYYEQYF. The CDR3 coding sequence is TGTGCCACCAGTGGTGGCGGGAGCTACTACGAGCAGTACTTC.